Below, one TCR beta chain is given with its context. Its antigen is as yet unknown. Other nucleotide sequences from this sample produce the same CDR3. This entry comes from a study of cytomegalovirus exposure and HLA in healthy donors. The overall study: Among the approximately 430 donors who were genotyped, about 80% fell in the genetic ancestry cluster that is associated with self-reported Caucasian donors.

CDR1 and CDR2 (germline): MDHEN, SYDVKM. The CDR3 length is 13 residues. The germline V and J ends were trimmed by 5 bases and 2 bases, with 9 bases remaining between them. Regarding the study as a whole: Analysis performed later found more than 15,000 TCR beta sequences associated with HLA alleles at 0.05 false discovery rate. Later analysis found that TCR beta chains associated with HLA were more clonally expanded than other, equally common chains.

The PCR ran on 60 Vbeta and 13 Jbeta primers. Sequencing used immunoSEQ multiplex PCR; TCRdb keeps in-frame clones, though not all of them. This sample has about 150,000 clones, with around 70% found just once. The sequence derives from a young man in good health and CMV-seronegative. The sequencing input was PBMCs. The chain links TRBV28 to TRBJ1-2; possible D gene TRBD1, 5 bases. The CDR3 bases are TGTGCCAGCAGTCTCGACAGCAACTATGGCTACACCTTC. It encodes CASSLDSNYGYTF.